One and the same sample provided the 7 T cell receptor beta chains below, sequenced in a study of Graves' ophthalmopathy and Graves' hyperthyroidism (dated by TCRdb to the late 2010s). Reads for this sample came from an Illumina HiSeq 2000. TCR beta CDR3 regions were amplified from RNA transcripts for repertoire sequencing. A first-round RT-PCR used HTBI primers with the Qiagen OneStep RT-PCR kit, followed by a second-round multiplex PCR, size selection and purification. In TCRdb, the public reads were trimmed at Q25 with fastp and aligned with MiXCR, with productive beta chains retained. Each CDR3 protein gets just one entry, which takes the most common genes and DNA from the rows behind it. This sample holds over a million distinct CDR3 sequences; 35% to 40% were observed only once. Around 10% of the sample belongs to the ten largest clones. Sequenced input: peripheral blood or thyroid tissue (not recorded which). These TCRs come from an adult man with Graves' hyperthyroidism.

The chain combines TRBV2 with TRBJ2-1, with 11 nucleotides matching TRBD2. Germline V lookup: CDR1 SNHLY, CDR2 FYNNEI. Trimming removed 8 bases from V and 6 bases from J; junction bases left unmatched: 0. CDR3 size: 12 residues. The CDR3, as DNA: TGTGCCAGCGGGACTAGCGGCAATGAGCAGTTCTTC. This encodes CASGTSGNEQFF.

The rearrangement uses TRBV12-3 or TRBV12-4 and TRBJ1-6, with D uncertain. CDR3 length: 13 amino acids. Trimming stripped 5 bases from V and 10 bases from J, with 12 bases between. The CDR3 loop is CASSRIRGSPLHF. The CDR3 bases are TGTGCCAGCAGTCGGATACGAGGGTCACCCCTCCACTTT.

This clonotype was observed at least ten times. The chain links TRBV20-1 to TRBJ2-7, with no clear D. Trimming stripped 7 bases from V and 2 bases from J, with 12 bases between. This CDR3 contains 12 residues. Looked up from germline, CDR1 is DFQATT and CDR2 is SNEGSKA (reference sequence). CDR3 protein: CSGVTGTYEQYF. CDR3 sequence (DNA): TGCAGTGGGGTGACGGGCACCTACGAGCAGTACTTC.

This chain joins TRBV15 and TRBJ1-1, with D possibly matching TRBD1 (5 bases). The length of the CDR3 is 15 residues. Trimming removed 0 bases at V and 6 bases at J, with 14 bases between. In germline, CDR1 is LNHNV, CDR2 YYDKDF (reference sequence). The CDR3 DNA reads TGTGCCACCAGCAGAGATGGCGCTGGAGGGGCTGAAGCTTTCTTT. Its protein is CATSRDGAGGAEAFF.

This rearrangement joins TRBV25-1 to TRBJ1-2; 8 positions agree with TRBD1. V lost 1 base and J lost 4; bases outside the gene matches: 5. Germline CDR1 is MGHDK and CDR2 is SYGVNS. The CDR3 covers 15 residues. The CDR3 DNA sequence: TGTGCCAGCAGTGAATCCGGACAGGGTTTCTATGGCTACACCTTC. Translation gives CASSESGQGFYGYTF.

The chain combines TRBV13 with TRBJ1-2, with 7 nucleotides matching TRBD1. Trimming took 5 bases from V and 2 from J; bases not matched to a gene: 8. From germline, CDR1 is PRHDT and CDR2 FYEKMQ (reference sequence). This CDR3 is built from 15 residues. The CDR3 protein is CASSTGARGNYGYTF. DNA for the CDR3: TGTGCCAGCAGCACAGGGGCCAGGGGAAACTATGGCTACACCTTC.

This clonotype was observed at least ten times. The CDR3 sequence: CASRKTATGELFF. Here the CDR3 DNA reads TGTGCCAGCAGAAAGACAGCGACCGGGGAGCTGTTTTTT. The chain couples TRBV12-3 or TRBV12-4 to TRBJ2-2, with D perhaps TRBD1 (5 bases). The ends were cut back, 6 bases at V and 5 bases at J, with 10 bases in the middle. This CDR3 is built from 13 residues.